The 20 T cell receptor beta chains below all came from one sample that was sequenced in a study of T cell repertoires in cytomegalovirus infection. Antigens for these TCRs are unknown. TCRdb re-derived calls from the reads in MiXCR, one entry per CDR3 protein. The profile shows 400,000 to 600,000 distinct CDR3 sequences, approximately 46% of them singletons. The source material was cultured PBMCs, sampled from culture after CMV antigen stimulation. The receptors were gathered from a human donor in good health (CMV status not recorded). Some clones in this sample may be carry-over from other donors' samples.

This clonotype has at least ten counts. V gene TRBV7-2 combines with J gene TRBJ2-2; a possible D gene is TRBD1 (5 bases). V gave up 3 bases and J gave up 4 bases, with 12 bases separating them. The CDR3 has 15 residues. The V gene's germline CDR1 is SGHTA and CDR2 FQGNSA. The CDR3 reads CASSFKGSFTGELFF. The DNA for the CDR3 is TGTGCCAGCAGCTTCAAGGGGTCCTTCACCGGGGAGCTGTTTTTT.

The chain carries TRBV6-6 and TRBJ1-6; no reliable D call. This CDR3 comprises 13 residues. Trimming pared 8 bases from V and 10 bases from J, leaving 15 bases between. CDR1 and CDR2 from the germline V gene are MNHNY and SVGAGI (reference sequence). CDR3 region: CASQIVRVSPLHF. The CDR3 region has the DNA TGTGCCAGCCAGATCGTGCGAGTGTCACCCCTCCACTTT.

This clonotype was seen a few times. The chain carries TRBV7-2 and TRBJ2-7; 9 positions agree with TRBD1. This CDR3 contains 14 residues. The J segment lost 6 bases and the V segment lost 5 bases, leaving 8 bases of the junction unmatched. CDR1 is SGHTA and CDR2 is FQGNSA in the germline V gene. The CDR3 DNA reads TGTGCCAGCAGCCTACTTACAGGGGGCCTCGAGCAGTACTTC. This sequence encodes CASSLLTGGLEQYF.

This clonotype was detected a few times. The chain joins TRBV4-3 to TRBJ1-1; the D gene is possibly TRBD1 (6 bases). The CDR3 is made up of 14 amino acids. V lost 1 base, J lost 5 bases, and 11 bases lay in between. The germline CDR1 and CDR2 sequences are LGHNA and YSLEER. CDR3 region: CASSQGRGSTEAFF. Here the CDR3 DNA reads TGCGCCAGCAGCCAAGGGAGGGGGTCGACTGAAGCTTTCTTT.

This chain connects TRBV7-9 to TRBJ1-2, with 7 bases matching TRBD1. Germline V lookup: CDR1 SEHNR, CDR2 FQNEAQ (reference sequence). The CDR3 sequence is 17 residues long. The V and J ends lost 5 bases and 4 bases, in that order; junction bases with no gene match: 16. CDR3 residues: CASSPRTGLLGSYGYTF. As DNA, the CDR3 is TGTGCCAGCAGCCCCAGGACAGGCCTTCTGGGAAGCTATGGCTACACCTTC. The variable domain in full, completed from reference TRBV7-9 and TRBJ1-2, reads DTGVSQNPRHKITKRGQNVTFRCDPISEHNRLYWYRQTLGQGPEFLTYFQNEAQLEKSRLLSDRFSAERPKGSFSTLEIQRTEQGDSAMYLCASSPRTGLLGSYGYTFGSGTRLTVV.

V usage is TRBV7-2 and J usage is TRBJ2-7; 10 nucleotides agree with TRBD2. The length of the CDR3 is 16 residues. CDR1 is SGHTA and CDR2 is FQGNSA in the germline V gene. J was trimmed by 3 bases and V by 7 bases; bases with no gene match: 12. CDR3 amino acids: CASTRSVRTSGYEQYF. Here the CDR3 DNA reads TGTGCCAGCACCCGATCGGTCCGGACTAGCGGCTACGAGCAGTACTTC.

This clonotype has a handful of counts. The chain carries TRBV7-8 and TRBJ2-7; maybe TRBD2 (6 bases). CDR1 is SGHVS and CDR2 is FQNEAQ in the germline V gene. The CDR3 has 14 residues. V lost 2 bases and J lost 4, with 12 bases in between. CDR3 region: CASSLYGTGYEQYF. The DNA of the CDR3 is TGTGCCAGCAGCTTATACGGGACTGGATACGAGCAGTACTTC.

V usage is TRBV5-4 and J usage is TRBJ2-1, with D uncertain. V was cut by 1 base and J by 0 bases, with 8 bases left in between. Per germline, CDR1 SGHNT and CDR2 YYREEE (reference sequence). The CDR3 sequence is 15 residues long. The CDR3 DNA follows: TGTGCCAGCAGCTTGCTTCAGAGCTCCTACAATGAGCAGTTCTTC. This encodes CASSLLQSSYNEQFF.

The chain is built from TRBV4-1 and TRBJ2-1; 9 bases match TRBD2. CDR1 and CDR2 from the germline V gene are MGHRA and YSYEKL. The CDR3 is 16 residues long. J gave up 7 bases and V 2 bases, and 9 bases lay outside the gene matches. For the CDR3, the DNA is TGCGCCAGCAGCCAAATAGCGGGAGTGGTACGAAATGAGCAGTTCTTC. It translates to CASSQIAGVVRNEQFF.

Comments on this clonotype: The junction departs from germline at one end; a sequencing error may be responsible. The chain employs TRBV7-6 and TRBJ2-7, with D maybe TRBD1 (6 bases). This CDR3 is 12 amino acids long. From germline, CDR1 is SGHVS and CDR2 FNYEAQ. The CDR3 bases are TGTGCCAGCAGATTAGGACAGAACGAGCAGTACTTC. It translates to CASRLGQNEQYF.

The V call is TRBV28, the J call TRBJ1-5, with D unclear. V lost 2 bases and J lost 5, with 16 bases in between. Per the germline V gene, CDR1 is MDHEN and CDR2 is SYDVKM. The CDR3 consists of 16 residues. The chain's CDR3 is CASSLGPQTSYQPQHF. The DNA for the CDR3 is TGTGCCAGCAGTTTAGGACCGCAGACAAGCTATCAGCCCCAGCATTTT.

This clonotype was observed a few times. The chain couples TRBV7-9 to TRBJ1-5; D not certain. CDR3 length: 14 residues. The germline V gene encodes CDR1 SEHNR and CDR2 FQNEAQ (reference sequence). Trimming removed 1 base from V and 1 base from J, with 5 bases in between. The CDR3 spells CASSLDSSNQPQHF. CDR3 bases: TGTGCCAGCAGCTTAGACAGCAGCAATCAGCCCCAGCATTTT. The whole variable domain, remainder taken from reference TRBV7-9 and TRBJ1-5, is DTGVSQNPRHKITKRGQNVTFRCDPISEHNRLYWYRQTLGQGPEFLTYFQNEAQLEKSRLLSDRFSAERPKGSFSTLEIQRTEQGDSAMYLCASSLDSSNQPQHFGDGTRLSIL.

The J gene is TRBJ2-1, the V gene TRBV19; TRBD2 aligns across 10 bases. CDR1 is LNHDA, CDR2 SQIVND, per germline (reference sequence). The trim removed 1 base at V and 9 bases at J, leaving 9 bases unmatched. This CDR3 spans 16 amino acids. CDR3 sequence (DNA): TGTGCCAGTAGTATAGGAGCGGGAGGGCCGAGAGGTGAGCAGTTCTTC. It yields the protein CASSIGAGGPRGEQFF.

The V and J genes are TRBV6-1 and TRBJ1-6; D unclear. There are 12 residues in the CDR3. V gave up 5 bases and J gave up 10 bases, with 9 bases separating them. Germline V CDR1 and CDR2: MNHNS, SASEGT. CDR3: CASSQRSSPLHF. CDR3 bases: TGTGCCAGCAGTCAGAGAAGCTCACCCCTCCACTTT.

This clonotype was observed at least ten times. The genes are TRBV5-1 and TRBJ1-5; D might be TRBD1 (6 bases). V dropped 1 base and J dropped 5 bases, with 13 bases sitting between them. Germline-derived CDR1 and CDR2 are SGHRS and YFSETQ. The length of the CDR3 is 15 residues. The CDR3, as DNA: TGCGCCAGCAGCTTGACAGGGACGTGGGATCAGCCCCAGCATTTT. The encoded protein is CASSLTGTWDQPQHF. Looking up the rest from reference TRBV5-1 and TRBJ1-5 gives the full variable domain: KAGVTQTPRYLIKTRGQQVTLSCSPISGHRSVSWYQQTPGQGLQFLFEYFSETQRNKGNFPGRFSGRQFSNSRSEMNVSTLELGDSALYLCASSLTGTWDQPQHFGDGTRLSIL.

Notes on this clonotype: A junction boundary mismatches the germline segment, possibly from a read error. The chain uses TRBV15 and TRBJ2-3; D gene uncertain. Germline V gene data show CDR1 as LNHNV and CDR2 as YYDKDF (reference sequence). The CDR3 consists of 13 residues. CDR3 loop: CATSRAGVSRVDF. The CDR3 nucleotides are TGTGCCACCAGCAGAGCAGGTGTCTCCCGAGTGGATTTT.

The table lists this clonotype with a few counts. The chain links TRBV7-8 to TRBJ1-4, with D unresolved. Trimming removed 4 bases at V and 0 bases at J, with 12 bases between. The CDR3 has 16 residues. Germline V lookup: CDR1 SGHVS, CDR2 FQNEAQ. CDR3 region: CASSSDHSTTNEKLFF. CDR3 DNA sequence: TGTGCCAGCAGCTCGGATCACAGTACAACTAATGAAAAACTGTTTTTT.

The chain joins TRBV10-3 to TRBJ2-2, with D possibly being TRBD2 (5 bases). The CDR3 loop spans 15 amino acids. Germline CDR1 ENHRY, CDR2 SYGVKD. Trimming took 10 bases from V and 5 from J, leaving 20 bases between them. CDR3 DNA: TGTGCCACCCTTTCGGTGGGCCCGGGGACCGGGGAGCTGTTTTTT. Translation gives CATLSVGPGTGELFF.

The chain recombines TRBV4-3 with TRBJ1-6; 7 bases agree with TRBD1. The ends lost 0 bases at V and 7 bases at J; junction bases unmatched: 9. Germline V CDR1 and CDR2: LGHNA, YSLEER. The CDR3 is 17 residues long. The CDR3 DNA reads TGCGCCAGCAGCCAAGAGGTTTGGACAGGTCGGAATTCACCCCTCCACTTT. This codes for CASSQEVWTGRNSPLHF.

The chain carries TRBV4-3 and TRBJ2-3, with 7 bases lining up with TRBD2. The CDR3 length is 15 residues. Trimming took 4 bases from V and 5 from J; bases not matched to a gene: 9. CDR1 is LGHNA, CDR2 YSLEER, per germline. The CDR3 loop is CASSPSGEGLDTQYF. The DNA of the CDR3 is TGCGCCAGCAGCCCTTCGGGGGAGGGCCTAGATACGCAGTATTTT.